Below, 32 T cell receptor beta chains from the same sample are listed, as sequenced in a study of radiation and T cells in renal cell carcinoma. Time point denoted: baseline pretreatment blood. Documented treatment: 15 Gy SBRT to primary tumor, nephrectomy 4 weeks later. Only in-frame clones appear in the TCRdb table, and some are missing; sequencing was by immunoSEQ multiplex PCR. Of 70,000 to 95,000 clones listed, approximately 80% are singletons. Sequencing was performed on blood, taken from a patient whose treatment included radiotherapy and nephrectomy. Every receptor here comes from a man aged 55-75 years with renal cell carcinoma.

CDR3 bases: TGTGCCAGCAGCCCTAAATACCGGGACGGATTCGACTATGGCTACACCTTC. Translation: CASSPKYRDGFDYGYTF. This sequence joins TRBV16 and TRBJ1-2, with D possibly TRBD1 on 5 matching bases. CDR1 and CDR2 (germline): KGHSY, FQNENV. This CDR3 has 17 amino acids. Between the trimmed V and J ends, which lost 4 bases and 3 bases, there was a span of 21 bases.

This chain links TRBV10-3 with TRBJ2-1; 13 bases line up with TRBD2. The CDR3 has 15 amino acids. Unmatched junction bases numbered 4, after V lost 5 bases and J lost 6 bases. Germline CDR1 and CDR2: ENHRY and SYGVKD. The CDR3 DNA reads as TGTGCCATCAGTCAGGGGACTAGCGGGATCAATGAGCAGTTCTTC. This sequence encodes CAISQGTSGINEQFF.

This chain connects TRBV19 to TRBJ2-2, with TRBD2 identical over 7 bases. The trim removed 6 bases at V and 6 bases at J, leaving 7 bases unmatched. Germline CDR1 reads LNHDA; CDR2 reads SQIVND (reference sequence). This CDR3 has 14 amino acids. CDR3 nucleotides: TGTGCCAGTAGGCCCGGGGGAGGGGCCGGGGAGCTGTTTTTT. This codes for CASRPGGGAGELFF.

This chain uses TRBV7-2 with TRBJ2-2; TRBD2 matches 9 bases. With 2 bases clipped from V and 4 bases from J, the junction kept 2 bases outside the gene matches. This CDR3 is 15 amino acids long. CDR1 and CDR2 from the germline V gene are SGHTA and FQGNSA. The CDR3 coding sequence is TGTGCCAGCAGCTTACGCGGGAGGGTCACCGGGGAGCTGTTTTTT. Translating gives CASSLRGRVTGELFF.

The chain recombines TRBV10-3 with TRBJ2-2; TRBD2 aligns across 14 bases. Germline trimming cut 6 bases from V and 7 bases from J; bases unmatched to any gene: 10. There are 17 residues in the CDR3. Germline CDR1 reads ENHRY; CDR2 reads SYGVKD. As DNA, the CDR3 is TGTGCCATCAGAAAAAGGGGACTAGCGGGAGAGCACGGGGAGCTGTTTTTT. This translates into CAIRKRGLAGEHGELFF.

The rearrangement joins TRBV19 to TRBJ2-7; D uncertain. Germline V lookup: CDR1 LNHDA, CDR2 SQIVND (reference sequence). Between the trimmed V and J ends, which lost 5 bases and 2 bases, there was a span of 16 bases. CDR3 size: 15 residues. The CDR3 protein is CASSPDPAGAYEQYF. The CDR3 DNA reads as TGTGCCAGTAGTCCCGATCCTGCAGGCGCCTACGAGCAGTACTTC.

This clone has more than one count but fewer than ten. The chain recombines TRBV7-9 with TRBJ1-5; the D is unclear. Germline values: CDR1 SEHNR, CDR2 FQNEAQ (reference sequence). The CDR3 runs to 12 residues. The V gene lost 2 bases and the J gene lost 5 bases, with 4 bases spanning the gap. CDR3 sequence: CASSLMHQPQHF. DNA of the CDR3: TGTGCCAGCAGCTTAATGCATCAGCCCCAGCATTTT.

The chain combines TRBV7-2 with TRBJ2-7, with D possibly TRBD2 on 5 matching bases. The CDR3 consists of 13 residues. Deletions cut 5 bases from V and 3 bases from J, with 11 bases between. The germline gives CDR1 SGHTA, CDR2 FQGNSA. The DNA for the CDR3 is TGTGCCAGCAGCCATACTACTAGCTACGAGCAGTACTTC. It codes for CASSHTTSYEQYF.

This clone was seen at least ten times. V is TRBV9 and J is TRBJ2-3; D remains unclear. Trimming removed 0 bases from V and 2 bases from J, with 4 bases in between. The length of the CDR3 is 13 residues. CDR1 and CDR2 (germline): SGDLS, YYNGEE. CDR3 bases: TGTGCCAGCAGCGTAGCCCTCACAGATACGCAGTATTTT. Amino acids: CASSVALTDTQYF.

This clone has just one count. The chain couples TRBV5-6 to TRBJ1-5, with D possibly matching TRBD1 (6 bases). The V gene's germline CDR1 is SGHDT and CDR2 YYEEEE. This CDR3 contains 13 residues. Trimming cost V 5 bases and J 1 base, with 7 bases left between them. For the CDR3, the DNA is TGTGCCAGCAGTAGGGGGAGCAATCAGCCCCAGCATTTT. Amino acid sequence: CASSRGSNQPQHF.

The CDR3 bases are TGTGCCAGCAGCTTAGTCCGAGCTGCCACCGGGGAGCTGTTTTTT. Its translation is CASSLVRAATGELFF. The chain employs TRBV7-2 and TRBJ2-2; D remains unclear. The V gene lost 1 base and the J gene lost 4 bases, with 10 bases spanning the gap. The CDR3 runs to 15 residues. Germline CDR1 is SGHTA and CDR2 is FQGNSA.

The gene calls are TRBV5-6 and TRBJ2-2, with D perhaps TRBD1 or TRBD2 (6 bases each). Germline V CDR1 and CDR2: SGHDT, YYEEEE. V lost 5 bases and J 2 bases, leaving 10 bases between the germline ends. This CDR3 spans 14 amino acids. The CDR3: CASRGGLNTGELFF. DNA for the CDR3: TGTGCCAGCAGAGGGGGGCTCAACACCGGGGAGCTGTTTTTT.

The chain employs TRBV7-9 and TRBJ1-1; D unclear. CDR3 size: 15 residues. The V and J ends lost 6 bases and 1 base respectively, with 15 bases between them. Looked up from germline, CDR1 is SEHNR and CDR2 is FQNEAQ (reference sequence). This CDR3 reads CASSLIPQSNTEAFF. The CDR3, as DNA: TGTGCCAGCAGTTTGATCCCTCAGTCGAACACTGAAGCTTTCTTT.

The chain has TRBV5-8 and TRBJ2-3; weak D call: TRBD2 (5 bases). The CDR3 length is 14 residues. CDR1 is SGHTS, CDR2 YDEGEE, per germline. V was clipped by 5 bases and J by 0 bases, with 10 bases between them. The CDR3 DNA reads TGTGCCAGCAGAGTCCAGCGGAGCACAGATACGCAGTATTTT. It is translated as CASRVQRSTDTQYF.

This clone occurred a few times. The chain carries TRBV11-2 and TRBJ1-4; tentative D call: TRBD1 (6 bases). V shed 1 base and J shed 5 bases, with 11 bases lying between them. Germline V gene data show CDR1 as SGHAT and CDR2 as FQNNGV. The CDR3 is 15 amino acids. CDR3 nucleotide sequence: TGTGCCAGCAGCTTAGGGACAGACCAGAATGAAAAACTGTTTTTT. Translation gives CASSLGTDQNEKLFF. Full variable domain (rest looked up from reference TRBV11-2 and TRBJ1-4): EAGVAQSPRYKIIEKRQSVAFWCNPISGHATLYWYQQILGQGPKLLIQFQNNGVVDDSQLPKDRFSAERLKGVDSTLKIQPAKLEDSAVYLCASSLGTDQNEKLFFGSGTQLSVL.

The chain combines TRBV11-2 with TRBJ2-3; 11 nucleotides line up with TRBD2. Germline V CDR1 and CDR2: SGHAT, FQNNGV. The CDR3 covers 16 residues. With V trimmed by 3 bases and J by 2 bases, 4 bases remained unmatched. The CDR3 loop is CASSFGTSGITDTQYF. The CDR3 bases are TGTGCCAGCAGCTTTGGGACTAGCGGAATCACAGATACGCAGTATTTT.

CDR3 in amino acids: CASSEGAVVTTQYF. The CDR3 nucleotides are TGTGCCAGCAGTGAAGGGGCAGTTGTAACGACCCAGTACTTC. This chain links TRBV2 with TRBJ2-5; D is unresolved. Trimming pared 1 base from V and 7 bases from J, leaving 13 bases between. This CDR3 spans 14 amino acids. Germline CDR1 is SNHLY and CDR2 is FYNNEI.

The genes are TRBV11-2 and TRBJ1-2; 9 bases map to TRBD1. The germline V gene encodes CDR1 SGHAT and CDR2 FQNNGV. Trimming removed 5 bases from V and 7 bases from J; junction bases left unmatched: 11. The CDR3 covers 15 residues. CDR3 loop: CASSASQGAVSGYTF. The CDR3, as DNA: TGTGCCAGCAGCGCCTCACAGGGGGCTGTATCTGGCTACACCTTC.

The chain couples TRBV13 to TRBJ2-3, with D possibly being TRBD2 (6 bases). CDR1 and CDR2 from the germline V gene are PRHDT and FYEKMQ (reference sequence). This CDR3 has 16 residues. V dropped 3 bases and J dropped 2 bases, with 15 bases sitting between them. DNA of the CDR3: TGTGCCAGCAGCTTTGACCGGAGGGCCCTCACAGATACGCAGTATTTT. Protein sequence: CASSFDRRALTDTQYF.

This clone was counted once. The chain joins TRBV5-1 to TRBJ2-3, with D perhaps matching TRBD1 (6 bases). Trimming pared 4 bases from V and 3 bases from J, leaving 15 bases between. The length of the CDR3 is 15 residues. Germline V gives CDR1 SGHRS, CDR2 YFSETQ. In nucleotides, the CDR3 is TGCGCCAGCAGCCCGGGGACATCGAGGACAGATACGCAGTATTTT. Residues: CASSPGTSRTDTQYF.

The V call is TRBV7-2, the J call TRBJ1-6; the D is unclear. From germline, CDR1 is SGHTA and CDR2 FQGNSA. CDR3 length: 14 amino acids. Trimming took 2 bases from V and 6 from J, leaving 8 bases between them. The CDR3 protein is CASSLLPFNSPLHF. The CDR3 coding sequence is TGTGCCAGCAGCTTATTGCCTTTTAATTCACCCCTCCACTTT.

This sequence joins TRBV29-1 and TRBJ1-2; the D is unclear. Germline CDR1 SQVTM, CDR2 ANQGSEA. The germline V and J ends were trimmed by 5 bases and 5 bases, with 9 bases remaining between them. The CDR3 is 11 amino acids. In nucleotides, the CDR3 is TGCAGCGTTCATCGGTCGTATGGCTACACCTTC. It is translated as CSVHRSYGYTF.

This rearrangement joins TRBV4-1 to TRBJ2-7; 8 bases match TRBD2. The CDR3 is made up of 17 amino acids. The V gene end was trimmed by 3 bases and the J gene end by 0 bases; junction bases not matched to a gene: 10. In germline, CDR1 is MGHRA, CDR2 YSYEKL. CDR3 nucleotides: TGCGCCAGCAGCCAGGCATTAGCGGGATTTACCTCCTACGAGCAGTACTTC. Its protein product is CASSQALAGFTSYEQYF.

In DNA form, the CDR3 reads TGTGCCAGCAGTGAGGGACGGGGGCTGTGGGAAAAACTGTTTTTT. This codes for CASSEGRGLWEKLFF. The chain combines TRBV6-1 with TRBJ1-4; weak D call: TRBD1 (6 bases). The CDR3 spans 15 residues. V lost 3 bases to trimming and J lost 8 bases, with 16 bases between them. Germline V CDR1 and CDR2: MNHNS, SASEGT.

This clone has a single count. This chain links TRBV27 with TRBJ2-3; D perhaps matches TRBD2 (6 bases). The V gene's germline CDR1 is MNHEY and CDR2 SMNVEV (reference sequence). CDR3 length equals 13 residues. Deletions cut 3 bases from V and 8 bases from J, with 12 bases between. The chain's CDR3 is CASSLEGRGTQYF. The CDR3 DNA is TGTGCCAGCAGTTTGGAGGGCCGTGGTACGCAGTATTTT.

This clone has only a few counts. The chain recombines TRBV14 with TRBJ1-1, with a weak D call TRBD1 (5 bases). Trimming took off 4 bases at V and 6 bases at J, with 15 bases between the two ends. The germline V gene encodes CDR1 SGHDN and CDR2 FVKESK. The CDR3 has 14 residues. CDR3 nucleotides: TGTGCCAGCAGCCGAGTTGACAGTCACGCTGAAGCTTTCTTT. Protein: CASSRVDSHAEAFF.

V usage is TRBV7-2 and J usage is TRBJ2-5, with D possibly being TRBD1 (6 bases). The CDR3 is made up of 14 amino acids. Deletions cut 2 bases from V and 2 bases from J, with 9 bases between. CDR1 and CDR2 (germline): SGHTA, FQGNSA. The CDR3 nucleotides are TGTGCCAGCAGCTTAACAGGGTCGCAAGAGACCCAGTACTTC. Encoded protein: CASSLTGSQETQYF.

The chain links TRBV5-1 to TRBJ2-2; 9 bases agree with TRBD1. The CDR3 covers 14 residues. V was pared by 4 bases and J by 6 bases, with 4 bases of the junction left unmatched. Germline CDR1 reads SGHRS; CDR2 reads YFSETQ. The CDR3 sequence: CASSPGQGAGELFF. In nucleotides, the CDR3 is TGCGCCAGCAGCCCGGGACAGGGCGCCGGGGAGCTGTTTTTT.

This chain connects TRBV14 to TRBJ1-1; no definite D call. With 3 bases removed from V and 6 bases from J, the gap between germline ends came to 8 bases. The CDR3 totals 12 residues. In germline, CDR1 is SGHDN, CDR2 FVKESK. The CDR3 DNA follows: TGTGCCAGCAGCCACGTAGAGTCTGAAGCTTTCTTT. This gives the protein CASSHVESEAFF.

The rearrangement links TRBV5-8 to TRBJ2-3; 8 bases match TRBD2. The ends lost 3 bases at V and 4 bases at J; junction bases unmatched: 7. Germline V lookup: CDR1 SGHTS, CDR2 YDEGEE. This CDR3 is built from 15 residues. The CDR3 DNA is TGTGCCAGCAGCTCGGGACTAGTTAAGTCAGATACGCAGTATTTT. Protein: CASSSGLVKSDTQYF.

The chain is built from TRBV10-1 and TRBJ2-7, with 9 bases matching TRBD1. V lost 4 bases to trimming and J lost 7 bases; unmatched junction nucleotides: 5. Germline V lookup: CDR1 WNHNN, CDR2 SYGVQD (reference sequence). This CDR3 is 13 amino acids long. The CDR3 DNA reads as TGCGCCAGCAGTGCGGGACAGGGTGGGGAGCAGTACTTC. Protein: CASSAGQGGEQYF.

The V gene is TRBV28, the J gene TRBJ2-7; 9 bases agree with TRBD1. Unmatched junction bases numbered 12, after V lost 6 bases and J lost 6 bases. The CDR3 consists of 15 residues. The germline V gene encodes CDR1 MDHEN and CDR2 SYDVKM. In DNA form, the CDR3 reads TGTGCCAGCAGACAACTGTGGGACAGGGCAGGCGAGCAGTACTTC. Encoded protein: CASRQLWDRAGEQYF. The full variable domain, rest sourced from reference TRBV28 and TRBJ2-7, is DVKVTQSSRYLVKRTGEKVFLECVQDMDHENMFWYRQDPGLGLRLIYFSYDVKMKEKGDIPEGYSVSREKKERFSLILESASTNQTSMYLCASRQLWDRAGEQYFGPGTRLTVT.